The clone carrying this TCR beta chain was seen only a few times. What it recognizes is unknown. This CDR3 contains 13 residues. This record belongs to a study of CD8 T cells in ankylosing spondylitis. Overall study results and limits: Disease-linked clones, CD8+, were relatively rare in peripheral blood.

Each TCR beta library was made by quantitative 5'-RACE that incorporated molecular barcodes. TCRdb re-derived calls from the 5' RACE reads in MiXCR, one entry per CDR3 protein. The data hold 150,000 to 200,000 distinct CDR3 sequences, with under 15% observed a single time. The chain is built from TRBV21-1 and TRBJ2-7. TRBV21-1 is annotated as a pseudogene. The sequence derives from a female donor with ankylosing spondylitis or in good health (not recorded which). Sequencing was done on a sample of blood, either unsorted or a sorted T cell fraction (not recorded which). This CDR3 reads CASSTQESYEQYF. The CDR3 nucleotides are TGTGCCAGCAGCACTCAGGAGTCCTACGAGCAGTACTTC.